A single sample is the source of the 8 T cell receptor beta chains below, sequenced in a study of T cells in localized non-small cell lung cancer. Clones were read by immunoSEQ multiplex PCR, and TCRdb kept only the in-frame ones, dropping some. The top ten hold roughly a tenth of the sample, which has 43,000 or so clones, roughly 91% seen once. The sequencing here drew on PBMCs, taken before any cancer treatment. The source is a woman aged 35-75 years with stage II lung adenocarcinoma.

This clone was found once. The chain has TRBV7-5 and TRBJ2-1; TRBD1, the table's D call, was not compared with the DNA. TRBV7-5 is assigned pseudogene status. The CDR3 spans 15 residues. CDR3 region: CVRSLDRSGWDEQFF. CDR3 in DNA: TGTGTCAGAAGCCTAGACAGGTCAGGTTGGGATGAGCAGTTCTTC.

This rearrangement joins TRBV18 to TRBJ1-4, with 7 bases lining up with TRBD1. CDR1 is KGHSH and CDR2 is LQKENI in the germline V gene. The CDR3 is 14 amino acids. The trim removed 4 bases at V and 5 bases at J, leaving 4 bases unmatched. CDR3 in amino acids: CASSRGQENEKLFF. The DNA for the CDR3 is TGTGCCAGCTCACGAGGACAGGAGAATGAAAAACTGTTTTTT. Supplemented by reference TRBV18 and TRBJ1-4, the full variable domain reads NAGVMQNPRHLVRRRGQEARLRCSPMKGHSHVYWYRQLPEEGLKFMVYLQKENIIDESGMPKERFSAEFPKEGPSILRIQQVVRGDSAAYFCASSRGQENEKLFFGSGTQLSVL.

DNA of the CDR3: TGTGCCAGTAGTCCTCGTGGGCTCTCTGGAAACACCATATATTTT. Residues: CASSPRGLSGNTIYF. The chain links TRBV19 to TRBJ1-3; D is ambiguous. Trimming pared 5 bases from V and 0 bases from J, leaving 11 bases between. The germline V gene encodes CDR1 LNHDA and CDR2 SQIVND (reference sequence). The CDR3 covers 15 residues.

This chain joins TRBV19 and TRBJ1-5; D uncertain. From germline, CDR1 is LNHDA and CDR2 SQIVND (reference sequence). The CDR3 is made up of 15 amino acids. Deletions cut 6 bases from V and 3 bases from J, with 15 bases between. CDR3 sequence: CASRVRHSNNQPQHF. CDR3 DNA: TGTGCCAGTAGAGTGAGACACTCGAACAATCAGCCCCAGCATTTT.

The chain is built from TRBV28 and TRBJ1-4; possibly TRBD1 for D (6 bases). CDR3 length equals 14 residues. Per germline, CDR1 MDHEN and CDR2 SYDVKM. Trimming removed 2 bases from V and 8 bases from J, with 12 bases in between. CDR3 sequence: CASSLTGGREKLFF. CDR3 coding DNA: TGTGCCAGCAGTTTAACGGGGGGGCGGGAAAAACTGTTTTTT.

This clone was seen once. The gene calls are TRBV7-2 and TRBJ1-2; maybe TRBD1 (6 bases). From germline, CDR1 is SGHTA and CDR2 FQGNSA. V was shortened by 5 bases and J by 3 bases, with 16 bases between the two germline ends. This CDR3 contains 15 residues. Written as DNA, the CDR3 is TGTGCCAGCAGCCCGTCCGGGACATATGACTATGGCTACACCTTC. Translation gives CASSPSGTYDYGYTF.

The chain combines TRBV5-4 with TRBJ2-5, with 9 bases lining up with TRBD1. The CDR3 is made up of 16 amino acids. Germline trimming cut 0 bases from V and 3 bases from J; bases unmatched to any gene: 6. Germline lookup yields CDR1 SGHNT and CDR2 YYREEE (reference sequence). CDR3 amino acids: CASSLEGQGKEETQYF. In DNA form, the CDR3 reads TGTGCCAGCAGCTTGGAAGGACAGGGGAAGGAAGAGACCCAGTACTTC.

The J gene is TRBJ2-1, the V gene TRBV18, with D uncertain. CDR3 size: 17 residues. Trimming shortened V by 3 bases and J by 2 bases, and 17 bases separated the two germline ends. In germline, CDR1 is KGHSH, CDR2 LQKENI. CDR3 sequence: CASSPNLRADAYNEQFF. CDR3 DNA sequence: TGTGCCAGCTCACCGAACCTCCGGGCCGATGCCTACAATGAGCAGTTCTTC.